This TCR beta chain is from a study of T cells in Graves' hyperthyroidism and ophthalmopathy. This clonotype was counted many times. The blood specimen was taken at initial hyperthyroidism diagnosis, before any ophthalmopathy symptoms. Using RNA transcripts as the source, TCR beta CDR3 regions were amplified. The HTBI set primed first-round TCR CDR3 RT-PCR. From the multiplex PCR reads, TCRdb called clonotypes with MiXCR, one entry per CDR3 protein. The profile covers under 350,000 distinct CDR3 sequences, with about an eighth appearing a single time and roughly 8.5% taken by the ten largest. The sample comprised blood. The receptor was isolated from a woman aged 25 to 39 with Graves' hyperthyroidism that later progressed to Graves' ophthalmopathy.

Here the CDR3 reads CASSLSSGDVGELFF. The CDR3 DNA sequence: TGTGCCAGCAGTTTATCTAGCGGAGATGTCGGGGAGCTGTTTTTT. The chain links TRBV27 to TRBJ2-2; a possible D gene is TRBD2 (6 bases). Germline V gene data show CDR1 as MNHEY and CDR2 as SMNVEV (reference sequence). Trimming shortened V by 0 bases and J by 7 bases, and 12 bases separated the two germline ends. The CDR3 loop spans 15 amino acids.